The rows below give T cell receptor beta chains drawn from one sample of a study of blood T cells in healthy people across ages. MiXCR, run by TCRdb on the 5' RACE reads, gives a single entry per CDR3 protein. Among roughly 1.9 million distinct CDR3 sequences listed, 39% were seen once. What was sequenced was blood. The source is a human donor in good health. CDR3s include the opening cysteine and the closing phenylalanine or tryptophan. D genes are given only for firm matches. Size tells how often a clone was seen (once, few, many) or the class of an expanded clone, and some rows leave it out.

D gene	J gene	CDR3 length	clone size	V gene	CDR3 protein	CDR3 DNA
-	TRBJ1-6	17	-	TRBV19	CASSIDGGNPYNSPLHF	TGTGCCAGTAGTATAGACGGGGGGAACCCTTATAATTCACCCCTCCACTTT
-	TRBJ2-1	14	-	TRBV7-9	CASSFGSGAGEQFF	TGTGCCAGCAGCTTCGGTTCCGGGGCGGGTGAGCAGTTCTTC
TRBD1	TRBJ1-4	13	few	TRBV24-1	CATSDEQGTQLFF	TGTGCCACCAGTGATGAACAGGGGACGCAACTGTTTTTT
TRBD1	TRBJ1-2	14	-	TRBV5-1	CASSLEGTGAGYTF	TGCGCCAGCAGCTTGGAAGGGACAGGGGCTGGCTACACCTTC
-	TRBJ2-7	12	once	TRBV5-1	CASISGRGGQYF	TGCGCCAGCATCTCGGGACGGGGCGGGCAGTACTTC
-	TRBJ2-7	16	few	TRBV4-3	CASSQDRTALSYEQYF	TGCGCCAGCAGCCAAGATCGAACAGCCCTCTCCTACGAGCAGTACTTC
TRBD2	TRBJ2-1	15	many	TRBV7-2	CASSPRGAPYNEQFF	TGTGCCAGCAGCCCGCGGGGGGCCCCCTACAATGAGCAGTTCTTC
-	TRBJ1-4	13	once	TRBV20-1	CSANSVVNEKLFF	TGCAGTGCTAACAGTGTTGTCAATGAAAAACTGTTTTTT
-	TRBJ2-3	17	-	TRBV3-1	CASSLPKTGGGTDMQYF	TGTGCCAGCAGCCTCCCTAAAACGGGGGGCGGCACAGATATGCAGTATTTT
TRBD2	TRBJ2-1	11	-	TRBV29-1	CSAGGDNEQFF	TGCAGCGCCGGGGGGGACAATGAGCAGTTCTTC
-	TRBJ1-5	14	few	TRBV28	CASSIPGPNQPQHF	TGTGCCAGCAGTATACCGGGCCCTAATCAGCCCCAGCATTTT
-	TRBJ2-1	15	few	TRBV29-1	CSVEGGPSSYNEQFF	TGCAGCGTTGAAGGAGGACCAAGCTCCTACAATGAGCAGTTCTTC
TRBD2	TRBJ2-7	14	-	TRBV12-3/TRBV12-4	CASSLRRGGHEQYF	TGTGCCAGCAGTTTACGGCGGGGGGGACACGAGCAGTACTTC
-	TRBJ2-2	14	-	TRBV4-1	CASSQASSGGELFF	TGCGCCAGCAGCCAAGCCTCCTCCGGAGGGGAGCTGTTTTTT
-	TRBJ1-2	15	few	TRBV5-1	CASSLRGDNNYGYTF	TGCGCCAGCAGCTTAAGAGGGGATAATAACTATGGCTACACCTTC
-	TRBJ2-7	14	few	TRBV7-9	CASSREGGGYEQYF	TGTGCCAGCAGCCGTGAAGGTGGGGGTTACGAGCAGTACTTC
-	TRBJ1-3	14	-	TRBV18	CASSPAGFGNTIYF	TGTGCCAGCTCCCCCGCCGGGTTTGGAAACACCATATATTTT
-	TRBJ1-5	13	few	TRBV20-1	CSAQTPRDQPQHF	TGCAGTGCCCAGACCCCGAGAGATCAGCCCCAGCATTTT
TRBD1	TRBJ2-3	13	-	TRBV29-1	CSVATGATDTQYF	TGCAGCGTTGCGACAGGGGCCACAGATACGCAGTATTTT
-	TRBJ2-7	14	once	TRBV20-1	CSARDQVNSYEQYF	TGCAGTGCTAGAGATCAAGTGAACAGCTACGAGCAGTACTTC
-	TRBJ1-4	15	few	TRBV29-1	CSVEGVTGTNEKLFF	TGCAGCGTTGAGGGGGTGACAGGAACTAATGAAAAACTGTTTTTT
-	TRBJ2-1	11	many	TRBV7-2	CASSPRLEQFF	TGTGCCAGCAGCCCGAGATTGGAGCAGTTCTTC
-	TRBJ1-2	13	-	TRBV12-3/TRBV12-4	CASSRGPRRDYTF	TGTGCCAGCTCAAGGGGCCCCCGTCGTGACTACACCTTC
TRBD1	TRBJ1-1	13	-	TRBV29-1	CSGRQGRDTEAFF	TGCAGCGGTCGACAGGGGAGGGACACTGAAGCTTTCTTT
-	TRBJ2-1	14	-	TRBV20-1	CSAPRGRGNNEQFF	TGCAGTGCTCCCCGGGGCAGGGGAAACAATGAGCAGTTCTTC
-	TRBJ2-1	13	-	TRBV28	CTRRGVAYNEQFF	TGTACCCGAAGGGGGGTAGCCTACAATGAGCAGTTCTTC
-	TRBJ1-1	14	once	TRBV20-1	CSARLLTANTEAFF	TGCAGTGCCCGTTTGTTAACTGCGAACACTGAAGCTTTCTTT
TRBD1	TRBJ2-1	17	-	TRBV6-2/TRBV6-3	CASSYLRGTGGVNEQFF	TGTGCCAGCAGTTACTTGAGGGGGACAGGGGGCGTGAATGAGCAGTTCTTC